This T cell receptor beta chain was recovered during a study of shared clonotypes between healthy human individuals. Naive CD8 cells, CD45RO-negative and positively selected for CCR7, excluded terminally differentiated effector memory CD45RA+ cells. Notes on this clone: In the same sample, other DNA sequences code for this CDR3.

Assay used: immunoSEQ multiplex PCR; TCRdb lists only in-frame clones, some missing. The sample carries about 2 million clones, about 95% recorded once. CDR1 is SGHRS, CDR2 YFSETQ, per germline. V was pared by 0 bases and J by 1 base, with 11 bases between. The length of the CDR3 is 15 residues. V is TRBV5-1 and J is TRBJ2-7; D remains ambiguous. The clonotype originates from a man aged 18 to 35 in good health. The sequenced sample consisted of naive CD8+ T cells sorted from blood. This CDR3 reads CASSLGDWSSYEQYF. The CDR3 nucleotides read TGCGCCAGCAGCTTGGGGGATTGGAGTTCCTACGAGCAGTACTTC.